These T cell receptor beta chains were read from a single sample in a study of blood T cell repertoires in COVID-19. Sequencing used immunoSEQ multiplex PCR; TCRdb keeps in-frame clones, though not all of them. The sample lists a few hundred thousand clones; approximately 86% were seen once. Sequences were obtained from peripheral blood. These receptor sequences come from a man aged 25 to 40 with active or convalescent COVID-19. Both conserved end residues are part of each CDR3. The D gene is left open where the match is weak. Clone size is shown for a subset of rows, as once, few, many or a class of expanded clone.

TGTGCCAGTAGTATAGGACCTCAGGCCGTTGGCTACACCTTC	CASSIGPQAVGYTF	TRBJ1-2	.	TRBV19	.
TGTGCCAGTACTAGATCTCCCAAGGGCACAGATACGCAGTATTTT	CASTRSPKGTDTQYF	TRBJ2-3	.	TRBV19	.
TGTGCTAGTGGTTTGGTAATGGAGGGAACCGGGGAGCTGTTTTTT	CASGLVMEGTGELFF	TRBJ2-2	.	TRBV12-5	.
TGTGCCAGCAGTTATGATAGCGGGGGCATTCAGTACTTC	CASSYDSGGIQYF	TRBJ2-4	TRBD2	TRBV6-6	.
TGTGCCAGCAGCCAATCACCGGGACTAGTTTCTCGCACAGATACGCAGTATTTT	CASSQSPGLVSRTDTQYF	TRBJ2-3	TRBD2	TRBV14	.
TGTGCCAGCTCACGGGGACAGGGTGTGGGCGAGCAGTACTTC	CASSRGQGVGEQYF	TRBJ2-7	TRBD1	TRBV18	.
TGTGCCAGCAGCCATAGGGGATATGGCTACACCTTC	CASSHRGYGYTF	TRBJ1-2	.	TRBV3-1/TRBV3-2	.
TGTGCCAGCAGTGCGGACAGGGCCGACGAGCAGTACTTC	CASSADRADEQYF	TRBJ2-7	TRBD1	TRBV6-2/TRBV6-3	.
TGTGCCAGCAGCCTCACTAGAGGGGGGGACACCGGGGAGCTGTTTTTT	CASSLTRGGDTGELFF	TRBJ2-2	.	TRBV9	.
TGTGCCAGCAGCGTAACAGGGTCTAGCACAGATACGCAGTATTTT	CASSVTGSSTDTQYF	TRBJ2-3	.	TRBV9	.
TGTGCCAGCAGTTACCAGGGGGGTTGGGAAGAAGCTTTCTTT	CASSYQGGWEEAFF	TRBJ1-1	TRBD1	TRBV6-5	.
TGTGCCAGCAGCTTAGCCTTCCAGCCCTATCCGGGACAAGGGGATGAAAAACTGTTTTTT	CASSLAFQPYPGQGDEKLFF	TRBJ1-4	.	TRBV7-6	.
TGTGCCAGCAGCTTATCTGGGTCCGGGCAGCCCCAGCATTTT	CASSLSGSGQPQHF	TRBJ1-5	.	TRBV7-9	.
TGCGCCAGCAGTGAAGGGACGAATCTAGGACTAGCGGGGGGAGATACGCAGTATTTT	CASSEGTNLGLAGGDTQYF	TRBJ2-3	TRBD2	TRBV10-1	.
TGCGCCAGCAGCCGGGAAGCCGGGCCAGGGGGTAATGAAAAACTGTTTTTT	CASSREAGPGGNEKLFF	TRBJ1-4	TRBD1	TRBV5-1	few
TGTGCCAGCAGCCAAGATAAATCTCCCTACAATGAGCAGTTCTTC	CASSQDKSPYNEQFF	TRBJ2-1	.	TRBV3-1/TRBV3-2	.
TGCGCCAGCAGCCAAAGCGCGGGAGGAGGCGAGCCCCAGCATTTT	CASSQSAGGGEPQHF	TRBJ1-5	.	TRBV4-1	.
TGTGCCAGCAGCTTATCCGTGCAAGAGACCCAGTACTTC	CASSLSVQETQYF	TRBJ2-5	.	TRBV7-3	.
TGTGCCAGCAGTGCGGGGGCGGGTCTAGCTAACTATGGCTACACCTTC	CASSAGAGLANYGYTF	TRBJ1-2	.	TRBV9	.
TGTGCCAGCAGCTTTAGTTTCCTACTAGCGGGGCCCACAGATACGCAGTATTTT	CASSFSFLLAGPTDTQYF	TRBJ2-3	TRBD2	TRBV7-9	few
TGTGCCAGCAGCCTGGGGGACAGGGGGCTTGGAAACACCATATATTTT	CASSLGDRGLGNTIYF	TRBJ1-3	TRBD1	TRBV6-6	.
TGCGCCAGCAGAGGAGTGGGCAATCAGCCCCAGCATTTT	CASRGVGNQPQHF	TRBJ1-5	.	TRBV4-1	.
TGTGCCAGCAGCCCGACGGCAGGGGACACTGAAGCTTTCTTT	CASSPTAGDTEAFF	TRBJ1-1	.	TRBV5-6	.
TGTGCCAGCAGCCCGACTAGCGGGCCTTCCTACGAGCAGTACTTC	CASSPTSGPSYEQYF	TRBJ2-7	TRBD2	TRBV7-2	few
TGTGCCAGCAGTTATGTGCGTGAGCCCTCGGTTGGTGGCTACACCTTC	CASSYVREPSVGGYTF	TRBJ1-2	.	TRBV6-5	.
TGTGCCAGCAGCCTAGGACTGCTGAACACTGAAGCTTTCTTT	CASSLGLLNTEAFF	TRBJ1-1	.	TRBV14	.
TGTGCCAGCAGCTTAAGGGGAAACATGAACACTGAAGCTTTCTTT	CASSLRGNMNTEAFF	TRBJ1-1	.	TRBV7-8	.
TGTGCCAGCAGCCAACATTTTAGCGGGGGGCCGACCGGGGAGCTGTTTTTT	CASSQHFSGGPTGELFF	TRBJ2-2	TRBD2	TRBV3-1/TRBV3-2	.
TGTGCCAGCAGCTTCGTATCAGGCCGCTCCTACGAGCAGTACTTC	CASSFVSGRSYEQYF	TRBJ2-7	.	TRBV11-2	once
TGCAGCGTTGAGTATAACACTGAAGCTTTCTTT	CSVEYNTEAFF	TRBJ1-1	.	TRBV29-1	.
TGTGCCAGCAGCTTATTTTCTAGCGGGGGGCCGCCGCAGTATTTT	CASSLFSSGGPPQYF	TRBJ2-3	TRBD2	TRBV7-3	.
TGTGCCAGCAGCCGCAGTAACAATGAGCAGTTCTTC	CASSRSNNEQFF	TRBJ2-1	.	TRBV3-1/TRBV3-2	.
TGCGCCAGTGAACCGGACAGGTCCTCAGGGGCTGAAGCTTTCTTT	CASEPDRSSGAEAFF	TRBJ1-1	TRBD1	TRBV5-1	once
TGCGCCAGCAGCTCTCCTAGCGGGGGGGCCACCGGGGAGCTGTTTTTT	CASSSPSGGATGELFF	TRBJ2-2	TRBD2	TRBV5-1	.
TGCGCCAGCAGCAAAACAGGGGGGAATGAAAAACTGTTTTTT	CASSKTGGNEKLFF	TRBJ1-4	TRBD1	TRBV4-1	.
TGCGCCAGCAGCGTCGGGAGCATGAACACCGGGGAGCTGTTTTTT	CASSVGSMNTGELFF	TRBJ2-2	.	TRBV5-1	.
TGTGCCAGCAGCCAAAAGTGGACAGCTGAGCAGTTCTTC	CASSQKWTAEQFF	TRBJ2-1	.	TRBV3-1/TRBV3-2	.
TGTGCCAGTAGTATAGCCGCGGGGGTGTACAATGAGCAGTTCTTC	CASSIAAGVYNEQFF	TRBJ2-1	TRBD2	TRBV19	.
TGTGCCAGTAGTTTATCTAGTGGGACAGGGGGCACCTATGGCTACACCTTC	CASSLSSGTGGTYGYTF	TRBJ1-2	TRBD1	TRBV19	.